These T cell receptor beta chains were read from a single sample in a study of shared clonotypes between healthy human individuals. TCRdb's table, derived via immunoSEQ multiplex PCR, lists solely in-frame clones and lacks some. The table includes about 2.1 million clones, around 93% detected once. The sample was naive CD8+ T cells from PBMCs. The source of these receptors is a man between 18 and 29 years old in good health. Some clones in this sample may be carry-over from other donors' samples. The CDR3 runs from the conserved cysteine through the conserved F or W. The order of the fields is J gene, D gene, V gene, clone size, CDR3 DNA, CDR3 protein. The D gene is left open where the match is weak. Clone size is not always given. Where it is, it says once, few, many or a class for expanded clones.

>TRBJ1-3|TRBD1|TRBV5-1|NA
TGCGCCAGCAGCCTACGTCAGGGGGCCAGCTCTGGAAACACCATATATTTT
CASSLRQGASSGNTIYF
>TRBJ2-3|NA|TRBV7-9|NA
TGTGCCAGCGGCCTTCACACAGATACGCAGTATTTT
CASGLHTDTQYF
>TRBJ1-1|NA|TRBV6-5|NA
TGTGCCAGCAGGACGACCCGAGGGGTTTACACTGAAGCTTTCTTT
CASRTTRGVYTEAFF
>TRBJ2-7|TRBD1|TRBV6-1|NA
TGTGCCACCCATGGGGGACAGGGGGCCTACGAGCAGTACTTC
CATHGGQGAYEQYF
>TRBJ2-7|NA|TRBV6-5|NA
TGTGCCAGCAGACGCCCGGACACAACCTACGAGCAGTACTTC
CASRRPDTTYEQYF
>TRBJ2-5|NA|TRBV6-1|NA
TGTGCCAGCAGTCCCACAGTTACCCAAGAGACCCAGTACTTC
CASSPTVTQETQYF
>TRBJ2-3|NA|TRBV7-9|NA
TGTGCCAGCAGCCCCGGGGCGGGGCACAAAGATACGCAGTATTTT
CASSPGAGHKDTQYF
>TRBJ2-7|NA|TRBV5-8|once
TGTGCCAGCAGGCGCGCCCGGGCGTACGAGCAGTACTTC
CASRRARAYEQYF
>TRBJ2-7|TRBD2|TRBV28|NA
TGTGCCAGCAGTTCAATCGTAGCGGGAGCTAGGAACGAGCAGTACTTC
CASSSIVAGARNEQYF
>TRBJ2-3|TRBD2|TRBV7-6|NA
TGTGCCAGCAGCCCCTCCCTAGCGGGAGTTACAGATACGCAGTATTTT
CASSPSLAGVTDTQYF
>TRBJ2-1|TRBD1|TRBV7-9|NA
TGTGCCAGCAGCGGGGGACAGACCCCCTACAATGAGCAGTTCTTC
CASSGGQTPYNEQFF
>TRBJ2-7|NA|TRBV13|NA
TGTGCCAGCCGATTGAGGGGGAACTACGAGCAGTACTTC
CASRLRGNYEQYF
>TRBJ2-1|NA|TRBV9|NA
TGTGCCAGCAGCGTAGGGGCGAGGGAAGCCACCTACAATGAGCAGTTCTTC
CASSVGAREATYNEQFF
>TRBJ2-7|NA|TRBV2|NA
TGTGCCAGCAGTTCCCCTAGAGCGATCTCCTACGAGCAGTACTTC
CASSSPRAISYEQYF
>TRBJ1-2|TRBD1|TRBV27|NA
TGTGCCAGCCGGGGCACAGGGGTAGGATTTAACTATGGCTACACCTTC
CASRGTGVGFNYGYTF
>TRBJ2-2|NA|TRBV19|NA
TGTGCCAGTAGTATGGAACTATTCACGAACACCGGGGAGCTGTTTTTT
CASSMELFTNTGELFF
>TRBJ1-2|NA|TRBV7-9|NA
TGTGCCAGCACCGGCCCGGGCTCTAGTTACTCCGGCTACACCTTC
CASTGPGSSYSGYTF
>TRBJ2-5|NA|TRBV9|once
TGTGCCAGCAGCGTGGGGAGGAGCAGACACCAAGAGACCCAGTACTTC
CASSVGRSRHQETQYF
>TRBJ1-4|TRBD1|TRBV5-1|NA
TGCGCCAGCAGCTTCACCTCACAGGGGACGGGTGAAAAACTGTTTTTT
CASSFTSQGTGEKLFF
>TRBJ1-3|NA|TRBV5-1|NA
TGCGCCAGCAGCTTGGCCTTAAGCTGGGGGGCTCCCGGAAACACCATATATTTT
CASSLALSWGAPGNTIYF
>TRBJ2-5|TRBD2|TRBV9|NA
TGTGCCAGCAGCGTATATAGCGGGCCAATAAATGAAGAGACCCAGTACTTC
CASSVYSGPINEETQYF
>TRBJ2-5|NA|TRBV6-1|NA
TGTGCCAGCAGTGAGTTTAATATCGGGCCAGGCCAAGAGACCCAGTACTTC
CASSEFNIGPGQETQYF
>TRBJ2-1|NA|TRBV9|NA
TGTGCCAGCAGCGTAGCCGTGACGTATACCTACAATGAGCAGTTCTTC
CASSVAVTYTYNEQFF
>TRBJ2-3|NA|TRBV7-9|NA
TGTGCCAGCAGCTCCCAGGGTGTCACAGATACGCAGTATTTT
CASSSQGVTDTQYF
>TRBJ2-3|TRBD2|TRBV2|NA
TGTGCCAGCAGTCTAGCTCCTAGCGGGAGGTTCGCAGATACGCAGTATTTT
CASSLAPSGRFADTQYF
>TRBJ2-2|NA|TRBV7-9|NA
TGTGCCAGCAGCGCTGAACTGGGGCTTAACACCGGGGAGCTGTTTTTT
CASSAELGLNTGELFF
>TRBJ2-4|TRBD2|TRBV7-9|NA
TGTGCCAGCAGCGGGCCGGGGGGGATCCCCAAAAACATTCAGTACTTC
CASSGPGGIPKNIQYF
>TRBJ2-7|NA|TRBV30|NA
TGTGCCTGGAGTGTTGACTCGGGGCCCTACGAGCAGTACTTC
CAWSVDSGPYEQYF
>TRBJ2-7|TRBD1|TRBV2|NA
TGTGCCAGCAGGGAGCGGACAGGACGTTTCTGGGAGCAGTACTTC
CASRERTGRFWEQYF
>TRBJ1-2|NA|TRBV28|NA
TGTGCCAGCAGTTTGATAGATTGGGGCAGCACTCACTATGGCTACACCTTC
CASSLIDWGSTHYGYTF
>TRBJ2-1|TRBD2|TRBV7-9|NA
TGTGCCAGCAGCCCGCCTAGCGGGAGGGCCCTCGATGAGCAGTTCTTC
CASSPPSGRALDEQFF
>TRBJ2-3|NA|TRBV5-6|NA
TGTGCCAGCAGCTCCTCCGGGCCACGGACCAAGTTAGATACGCAGTATTTT
CASSSSGPRTKLDTQYF
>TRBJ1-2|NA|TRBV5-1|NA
TGCGCCAGCACCGCTGAGGGCAGGGGACTCTATGGCTACACCTTC
CASTAEGRGLYGYTF
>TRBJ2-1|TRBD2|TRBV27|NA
TGTGCCAGCAGTTTGGGGGGGAGCTCCTACAATGAGCAGTTCTTC
CASSLGGSSYNEQFF
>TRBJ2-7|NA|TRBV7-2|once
TGTGCCAGCAGCTTAGCGCTTGGGGTCGAGCAGTACTTC
CASSLALGVEQYF
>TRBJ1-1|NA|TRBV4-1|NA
TGCGCCAGCAGCCAAGGATTCACTGAAGCTTTCTTT
CASSQGFTEAFF